One and the same sample provided the 29 T cell receptor beta chains below, sequenced in a study of shared clonotypes between healthy human individuals. The assay was immunoSEQ multiplex PCR, and TCRdb's table has in-frame clones only and misses some. The repertoire has 1.6 million or so clones, just under 99% of them found once; the top ten carry roughly 0.35%. The sample consisted of naive CD4+ T cells sorted from blood. Regarding subset: CD45RA+ positively selected. Every receptor here comes from a man aged 25 to 40 in good health.

The V gene is TRBV7-2, the J gene TRBJ1-2; D not resolved. V was trimmed by 4 bases and J by 8 bases, leaving 8 bases between them. This CDR3 region has 11 residues. The germline V gene encodes CDR1 SGHTA and CDR2 FQGNSA. The CDR3 region is CASSSLRGYTF. The CDR3 nucleotides are TGTGCCAGCAGCTCTTTACGGGGCTACACCTTC.

The J gene is TRBJ1-1, the V gene TRBV28; the D is unclear. CDR1 is MDHEN and CDR2 is SYDVKM in the germline V gene. V dropped 10 bases and J dropped 1 base, with 10 bases sitting between them. CDR3 length: 12 amino acids. Here the CDR3 reads CAIDGRNTEAFF. CDR3 in DNA: TGTGCCATCGACGGTAGGAACACTGAAGCTTTCTTT.

This sequence joins TRBV7-2 and TRBJ2-4, with 9 nucleotides matching TRBD1. The CDR3 runs 15 residues. Germline V gene data show CDR1 as SGHTA and CDR2 as FQGNSA. V lost 5 bases and J lost 3; bases outside the gene matches: 5. The CDR3 is CASSARQGDKNIQYF. The DNA of the CDR3 is TGTGCCAGCAGCGCCAGACAGGGGGACAAAAACATTCAGTACTTC.

V is TRBV5-1 and J is TRBJ2-1; D might be TRBD2 (6 bases). The V end was cut by 2 bases, the J end by 4 bases, with 13 bases between. The CDR3 runs 15 residues. Germline CDR1 is SGHRS and CDR2 is YFSETQ. The CDR3, as DNA: TGCGCCAGCAGCTTCGGGACTCAGAGTTACAATGAGCAGTTCTTC. Protein sequence: CASSFGTQSYNEQFF.

The chain employs TRBV20-1 and TRBJ2-4; D is unclear. The CDR3 is 10 amino acids. V lost 4 bases and J 7 bases, leaving 5 bases between the germline ends. CDR1 is DFQATT and CDR2 is SNEGSKA in the germline V gene (reference sequence). In DNA, the CDR3 is TGCAGTGCTATTGACAACATTCAGTACTTC. It is translated as CSAIDNIQYF.

The V call is TRBV11-2, the J call TRBJ2-7; 8 nucleotides match TRBD2. Germline V gene lookup returns CDR1 SGHAT and CDR2 FQNNGV. The CDR3 totals 14 residues. The V segment lost 4 bases and the J segment 3 bases; nucleotides outside the gene matches: 5. The CDR3 is CASSSSGSSYEQYF. The CDR3 DNA reads as TGTGCCAGCAGCTCGAGCGGGAGCAGCTACGAGCAGTACTTC. Full variable domain (remainder filled in from reference TRBV11-2 and TRBJ2-7): EAGVAQSPRYKIIEKRQSVAFWCNPISGHATLYWYQQILGQGPKLLIQFQNNGVVDDSQLPKDRFSAERLKGVDSTLKIQPAKLEDSAVYLCASSSSGSSYEQYFGPGTRLTVT.

The CDR3 DNA is TGTGCCAGCAGCAAGGGACTTAACACCGGGGAGCTGTTTTTT. Translating it yields CASSKGLNTGELFF. The chain recombines TRBV11-3 with TRBJ2-2, with D perhaps TRBD2 (6 bases). The V end was cut by 5 bases, the J end by 2 bases, with 9 bases between. This CDR3 contains 14 residues. Germline lookup yields CDR1 SGHNT and CDR2 YENEEA.

The rearrangement links TRBV5-1 to TRBJ2-2, with TRBD1 identical over 8 bases. The CDR3 runs 14 residues. V lost 6 bases and J lost 4; bases outside the gene matches: 5. The germline CDR1 and CDR2 sequences are SGHRS and YFSETQ. In DNA, the CDR3 is TGCGCCAGCACCGGGACAGGAGGCACCGGGGAGCTGTTTTTT. Translating gives CASTGTGGTGELFF.

This rearrangement joins TRBV27 to TRBJ2-5; 8 bases agree with TRBD2. Germline values: CDR1 MNHEY, CDR2 SMNVEV (reference sequence). The CDR3 has 15 residues. V lost 6 bases and J lost 1; bases outside the gene matches: 7. The CDR3 region is CASRSLAERQETQYF. CDR3 nucleotide sequence: TGTGCCAGCAGGTCACTAGCGGAGCGCCAAGAGACCCAGTACTTC.

The chain carries TRBV5-4 and TRBJ2-3; 9 nucleotides line up with TRBD2. Germline V gene data show CDR1 as SGHNT and CDR2 as YYREEE (reference sequence). This CDR3 region has 16 residues. After removal of 4 bases from V and 3 bases from J, the junction contained 9 bases not matched to a gene. The CDR3 DNA sequence: TGTGCCAGCAGCCCCCCCCGGACTAGCGTTACAGATACGCAGTATTTT. This translates into CASSPPRTSVTDTQYF. Combining the CDR3 with reference TRBV5-4 and TRBJ2-3 gives the whole variable domain ETGVTQSPTHLIKTRGQQVTLRCSSQSGHNTVSWYQQALGQGPQFIFQYYREEENGRGNFPPRFSGLQFPNYSSELNVNALELDDSALYLCASSPPRTSVTDTQYFGPGTRLTVL.

The sample holds one count of this clone. V gene TRBV5-1 combines with J gene TRBJ1-1; maybe TRBD1 (5 bases). CDR3 length: 14 amino acids. From germline, CDR1 is SGHRS and CDR2 YFSETQ. The V end lost 0 bases, the J end lost 7 bases, and 13 bases lay between the germline ends. The CDR3 DNA reads as TGCGCCAGCAGCTTGGTAGAGGGGCGAGGTGAAGCTTTCTTT. This codes for CASSLVEGRGEAFF.

V and J are TRBV4-3 and TRBJ2-4; D could derive from TRBD1 or TRBD2 (5 bases each). The germline V gene encodes CDR1 LGHNA and CDR2 YSLEER. V was trimmed by 1 base and J by 1 base, leaving 11 bases between them. This CDR3 has 16 amino acids. This chain's CDR3 is CASSQVLGDAKNIQYF. The CDR3 DNA follows: TGCGCCAGCAGCCAAGTATTGGGGGACGCCAAAAACATTCAGTACTTC.

V and J are TRBV14 and TRBJ2-5; no firm D call. From germline, CDR1 is SGHDN and CDR2 FVKESK. The V end was cut by 1 base, the J end by 0 bases, with 6 bases between. CDR3 length: 14 residues. The CDR3 nucleotides read TGTGCCAGCAGCCAAGTGGCTAACCAAGAGACCCAGTACTTC. It is translated as CASSQVANQETQYF.

V gene TRBV28 combines with J gene TRBJ1-5, with D maybe TRBD1 (6 bases). This CDR3 region has 12 residues. Per the germline V gene, CDR1 is MDHEN and CDR2 is SYDVKM. V dropped 5 bases and J dropped 7 bases, with 9 bases sitting between them. CDR3 loop: CASSPTGQPQHF. CDR3 DNA: TGTGCCAGCAGTCCGACAGGACAGCCCCAGCATTTT.

The chain employs TRBV9 and TRBJ2-2, with D possibly being TRBD2 (6 bases). Germline CDR1 and CDR2: SGDLS and YYNGEE. This CDR3 has 14 amino acids. Trimming removed 0 bases at V and 6 bases at J, with 9 bases between. CDR3 in amino acids: CASSVAREAGELFF. The CDR3 coding sequence is TGTGCCAGCAGCGTAGCTAGGGAGGCCGGGGAGCTGTTTTTT.

V gene TRBV5-6 combines with J gene TRBJ2-2; unclear D gene. Germline-derived CDR1 and CDR2 are SGHDT and YYEEEE. Trimming pared 3 bases from V and 2 bases from J, leaving 11 bases between. This CDR3 is built from 15 residues. The CDR3 coding sequence is TGTGCCAGCAGCTCCCAGGCTCAAAACACCGGGGAGCTGTTTTTT. Protein: CASSSQAQNTGELFF.

The V call is TRBV28, the J call TRBJ2-7, with D hard to call. Trimming left V 2 bases short and J 3 bases short, with 8 bases between. Germline assignment: CDR1 MDHEN and CDR2 SYDVKM. The CDR3 extends over 13 amino acids. In DNA, the CDR3 is TGTGCCAGCAGTTTAGGGAATATCTACGAGCAGTACTTC. It codes for CASSLGNIYEQYF.

The chain links TRBV25-1 to TRBJ1-4; D unclear. The germline CDR1 and CDR2 sequences are MGHDK and SYGVNS. Trimming shortened V by 3 bases and J by 8 bases, and 22 bases separated the two germline ends. The CDR3 extends over 17 amino acids. CDR3 sequence reads: CASSEGRGWGEGEKLFF. The CDR3 DNA is TGTGCCAGCAGTGAGGGTCGAGGATGGGGTGAAGGGGAAAAACTGTTTTTT.

The rearrangement joins TRBV15 to TRBJ2-3; 9 positions match TRBD1. The V gene's germline CDR1 is LNHNV and CDR2 YYDKDF (reference sequence). Trimming at V came to 3 bases and at J to 5 bases, leaving 9 bases not matched to a gene. The CDR3 runs to 16 residues. The CDR3 spells CATSSTRDRVVDTQYF. The CDR3, as DNA: TGTGCCACCAGCAGTACCCGGGACAGGGTGGTAGATACGCAGTATTTT.

This chain connects TRBV19 to TRBJ1-5; the match to TRBD1 covers 10 bases. Germline values: CDR1 LNHDA, CDR2 SQIVND (reference sequence). The CDR3 contains 14 residues. The V segment lost 8 bases and the J segment 7 bases; nucleotides outside the gene matches: 8. The CDR3: CASWDRGINQPQHF. The CDR3, as DNA: TGTGCCAGTTGGGACAGGGGAATCAACCAGCCCCAGCATTTT.

This chain joins TRBV5-6 and TRBJ2-5; no reliable D call. Germline lookup yields CDR1 SGHDT and CDR2 YYEEEE. This CDR3 comprises 11 residues. V was cut by 3 bases and J by 5 bases, with 5 bases left in between. CDR3 loop: CASSSMETQYF. CDR3 coding DNA: TGTGCCAGCAGCTCCATGGAGACCCAGTACTTC.

The chain uses TRBV10-1 and TRBJ1-3; D unclear. V dropped 5 bases and J dropped 1 base, with 6 bases sitting between them. This CDR3 spans 13 amino acids. Germline lookup yields CDR1 WNHNN and CDR2 SYGVQD (reference sequence). The CDR3 loop reads CASSRDSGNTIYF. The DNA of the CDR3 is TGCGCCAGCAGTCGCGATTCTGGAAACACCATATATTTT.

This sequence joins TRBV18 and TRBJ2-1, with a possible D match to TRBD1 (6 bases). CDR3 size: 15 residues. CDR1 and CDR2 from the germline V gene are KGHSH and LQKENI. V lost 3 bases, J lost 2 bases, and 11 bases lay in between. In DNA form, the CDR3 reads TGTGCCAGCTCACCGCAGGGGAACCCCTACAATGAGCAGTTCTTC. Its translation is CASSPQGNPYNEQFF.

This clone was observed a single time. V usage is TRBV5-1 and J usage is TRBJ2-3; D not resolved. The CDR3 extends over 14 amino acids. V lost 1 base, J lost 9 bases, and 15 bases lay in between. Germline lookup yields CDR1 SGHRS and CDR2 YFSETQ. CDR3 loop: CASSLRSQDQTQYF. CDR3 nucleotide sequence: TGCGCCAGCAGCTTGAGGTCCCAAGACCAAACGCAGTATTTT.

The gene calls are TRBV7-3 and TRBJ2-1, with D possibly matching TRBD2 (5 bases). Germline lookup yields CDR1 SGHTA and CDR2 FQGTGA. This CDR3 comprises 14 residues. Trimming pared 1 base from V and 6 bases from J, leaving 10 bases between. DNA for the CDR3: TGTGCCAGCAGCTTAAGACCTAGCTCCAATGAGCAGTTCTTC. Its translation: CASSLRPSSNEQFF. The variable domain in full, completed from reference TRBV7-3 and TRBJ2-1, reads GAGVSQTPSNKVTEKGKYVELRCDPISGHTALYWYRQSLGQGPEFLIYFQGTGAADDSGLPNDRFFAVRPEGSVSTLKIQRTERGDSAVYLCASSLRPSSNEQFFGPGTRLTVL.

A word on this clone: Additional DNA sequences in this sample encode the identical CDR3. The chain couples TRBV9 to TRBJ2-3; D is perhaps TRBD2 (5 bases). This CDR3 is 13 amino acids long. V was shortened by 0 bases and J by 4 bases, with 6 bases between the two germline ends. Germline lookup yields CDR1 SGDLS and CDR2 YYNGEE. CDR3 coding DNA: TGTGCCAGCAGCGTAGGGGGAGCAGATACGCAGTATTTT. Protein sequence: CASSVGGADTQYF.

A note on this clone: Other DNA variants within this sample encode the same CDR3. The V and J genes are TRBV29-1 and TRBJ2-1; TRBD2 is a possible D gene (5 bases). CDR1 SQVTM and CDR2 ANQGSEA come from the germline V gene. The V gene lost 3 bases and the J gene lost 4 bases, with 19 bases spanning the gap. The CDR3 runs 16 residues. Written as DNA, the CDR3 is TGCAGCGTTGAGGTCGGCACCTCGGACTCTTACAATGAGCAGTTCTTC. This encodes CSVEVGTSDSYNEQFF.

The J gene is TRBJ2-1, the V gene TRBV10-3; possibly TRBD2 for D (6 bases). Germline loops: CDR1 ENHRY, CDR2 SYGVKD. CDR3 length: 15 amino acids. With 3 bases removed from V and 8 bases from J, the gap between germline ends came to 17 bases. This chain's CDR3 is CAISDPGAGRYEQFF. In nucleotides, the CDR3 is TGTGCCATCAGTGACCCTGGGGCGGGACGGTATGAGCAGTTCTTC.

The J gene is TRBJ2-7, the V gene TRBV18; D gene uncertain. Germline V gene lookup returns CDR1 KGHSH and CDR2 LQKENI. This CDR3 contains 15 residues. V dropped 3 bases and J dropped 0 bases, with 12 bases sitting between them. CDR3 sequence: CASSPQRVSSYEQYF. The CDR3 DNA sequence: TGTGCCAGCTCACCCCAAAGGGTCAGCTCCTACGAGCAGTACTTC.